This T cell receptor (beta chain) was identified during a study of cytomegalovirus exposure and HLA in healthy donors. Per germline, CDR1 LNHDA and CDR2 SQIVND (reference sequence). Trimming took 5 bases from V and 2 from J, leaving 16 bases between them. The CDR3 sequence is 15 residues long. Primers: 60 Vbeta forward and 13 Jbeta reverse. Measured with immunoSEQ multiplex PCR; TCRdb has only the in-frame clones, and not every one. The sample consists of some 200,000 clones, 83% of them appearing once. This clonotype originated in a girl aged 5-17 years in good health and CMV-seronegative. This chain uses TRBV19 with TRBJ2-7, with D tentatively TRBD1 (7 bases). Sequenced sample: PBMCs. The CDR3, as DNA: TGTGCCAGTAGTGTCCAGGGGGGCACGACCTACGAGCAGTACTTC. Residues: CASSVQGGTTYEQYF.